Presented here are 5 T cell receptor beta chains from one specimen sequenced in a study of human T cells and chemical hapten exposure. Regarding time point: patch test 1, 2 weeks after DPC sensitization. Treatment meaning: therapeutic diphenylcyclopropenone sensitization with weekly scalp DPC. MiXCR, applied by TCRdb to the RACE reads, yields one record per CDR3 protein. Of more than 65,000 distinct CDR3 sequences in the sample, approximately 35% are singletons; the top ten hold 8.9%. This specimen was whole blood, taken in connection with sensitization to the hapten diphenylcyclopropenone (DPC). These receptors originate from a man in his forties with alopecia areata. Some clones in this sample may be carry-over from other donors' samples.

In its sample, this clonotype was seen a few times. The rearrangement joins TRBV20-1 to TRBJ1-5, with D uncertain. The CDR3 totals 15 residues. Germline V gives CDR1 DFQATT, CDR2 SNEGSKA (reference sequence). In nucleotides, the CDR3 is TGCAGGAGCATTCCGCATAGATATAGCAATCAGCCCCAGCATTTT. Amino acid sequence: CRSIPHRYSNQPQHF.

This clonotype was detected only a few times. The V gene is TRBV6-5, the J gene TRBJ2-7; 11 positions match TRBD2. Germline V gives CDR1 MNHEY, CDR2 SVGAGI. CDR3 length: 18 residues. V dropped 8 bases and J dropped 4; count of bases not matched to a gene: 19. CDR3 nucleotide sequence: TGTGCCAGCTCCGATTCGGGACTAGCGGTACACGGAATGTACGAGCAGTACTTC. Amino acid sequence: CASSDSGLAVHGMYEQYF.

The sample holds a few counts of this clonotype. CDR3 coding DNA: TGCAGCGTTGGGACAGAAGCTTTCTTT. Amino acids: CSVGTEAFF. The chain combines TRBV29-1 with TRBJ1-1; D might be TRBD1 (5 bases). Germline loops: CDR1 SQVTM, CDR2 ANQGSEA. With 4 bases removed from V and 8 bases from J, the gap between germline ends came to 5 bases. The CDR3 has 9 amino acids.

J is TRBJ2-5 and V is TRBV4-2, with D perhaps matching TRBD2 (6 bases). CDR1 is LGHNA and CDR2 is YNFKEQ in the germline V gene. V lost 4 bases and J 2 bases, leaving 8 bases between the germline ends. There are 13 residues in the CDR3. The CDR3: CASSLREQETQYF. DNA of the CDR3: TGTGCCAGCAGCCTCCGGGAGCAAGAGACCCAGTACTTC.

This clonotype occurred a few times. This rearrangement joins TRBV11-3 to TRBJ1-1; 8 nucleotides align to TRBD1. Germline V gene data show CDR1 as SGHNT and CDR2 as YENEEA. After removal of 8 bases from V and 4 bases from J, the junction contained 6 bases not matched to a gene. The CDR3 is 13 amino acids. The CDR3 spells CASGRTGTTEAFF. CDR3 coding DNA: TGTGCCAGCGGGAGGACAGGGACCACTGAAGCTTTCTTT.